These T cell receptor beta chains were read from a single sample in a study of graft-versus-host responses after intestinal transplantation. Libraries were prepared by immunoSEQ multiplex PCR; TCRdb keeps only in-frame clonotypes and omits some of them. The table shows 9,000 to 10,000 clones, with about 93% occurring only once. The sequenced sample was PBMCs, obtained 8 days after intestinal transplant. The receptors here all came from a human patient who received an intestinal transplant, so some T cells may come from the graft donor. CDR3s include the opening cysteine and the closing phenylalanine or tryptophan. Each record gives: clone size, D gene, J gene, V gene, CDR3 protein, CDR3 DNA. D genes are given only for firm matches. Only some rows state a clone size, as once, few, many or a class for expanded clones.

size: .
D: .
J: TRBJ2-7
V: TRBV19
CDR3: CASSMGVDEQYF
DNA: TGTGCCAGTAGTATGGGCGTGGACGAGCAGTACTTC

size: .
D: .
J: TRBJ1-6
V: TRBV27
CDR3: CASRTGANYNSPLHF
DNA: TGTGCCAGCAGAACCGGGGCAAACTATAATTCACCCCTCCACTTT

size: few
D: TRBD2
J: TRBJ2-5
V: TRBV4-1
CDR3: CASSQDSVSGGETQYF
DNA: TGCGCCAGCAGCCAAGACAGCGTTAGCGGGGGAGAGACCCAGTACTTC

size: .
D: .
J: TRBJ2-1
V: TRBV27
CDR3: CASSSLLASNEQFF
DNA: TGTGCCAGCAGTTCCCTTCTAGCGTCCAATGAGCAGTTCTTC

size: once
D: .
J: TRBJ2-7
V: TRBV21-1
CDR3: CASRLNGTGSFNSSYEQYF
DNA: TGTGCCAGCAGGTTGAACGGGACAGGGTCCTTTAATAGCTCCTACGAGCAGTACTTC

size: .
D: .
J: TRBJ2-3
V: TRBV7-6
CDR3: CASSYRGHTDTQYF
DNA: TGTGCCAGCAGCTATCGGGGGCACACAGATACGCAGTATTTT

size: .
D: TRBD1
J: TRBJ1-2
V: TRBV27
CDR3: CASSYSGGFYGYTF
DNA: TGTGCCAGCAGTTACTCAGGGGGTTTTTATGGCTACACCTTC

size: .
D: TRBD2
J: TRBJ2-3
V: TRBV27
CDR3: CASRIAGGDTQYF
DNA: TGTGCCAGCAGAATAGCGGGCGGAGATACGCAGTATTTT

size: .
D: .
J: TRBJ2-1
V: TRBV4-1
CDR3: CASSQTGVYNEQFF
DNA: TGCGCCAGCAGCCAGACGGGGGTCTACAATGAGCAGTTCTTC

size: .
D: .
J: TRBJ2-5
V: TRBV4-2
CDR3: CASSQVAGETQYF
DNA: TGTGCCAGCAGCCAAGTTGCGGGCGAGACCCAGTACTTC

size: once
D: .
J: TRBJ1-6
V: TRBV19
CDR3: CASKRTDPSSPLHF
DNA: TGTGCCAGTAAGAGGACGGACCCGAGTTCACCCCTCCACTTT

size: .
D: .
J: TRBJ2-7
V: TRBV28
CDR3: CASSPQTDFSYEQYF
DNA: TGTGCCAGCAGCCCGCAGACCGACTTCTCCTACGAGCAGTACTTC

size: .
D: .
J: TRBJ1-2
V: TRBV19
CDR3: CASSITSNYGYTF
DNA: TGTGCCAGTAGTATAACCTCTAACTATGGCTACACCTTC

size: once
D: TRBD2
J: TRBJ2-5
V: TRBV7-4
CDR3: CASSLGTSCSRGAQYF
DNA: TGTGCCAGCAGCTTAGGGACTAGCTGTTCCCGGGGGGCCCAGTACTTC

size: .
D: .
J: TRBJ1-2
V: TRBV11-2
CDR3: CASSLGVLGYTF
DNA: TGTGCCAGCAGCTTAGGTGTCCTTGGCTACACCTTC

size: .
D: .
J: TRBJ2-7
V: TRBV7-6
CDR3: CASSFRPSDEQYF
DNA: TGTGCCAGCAGCTTCCGGCCCTCAGATGAGCAGTACTTC

size: once
D: TRBD2
J: TRBJ2-1
V: TRBV27
CDR3: CASSFSMGLADNEQFF
DNA: TGTGCCAGCAGTTTCTCAATGGGACTAGCGGACAATGAGCAGTTCTTC

size: .
D: .
J: TRBJ2-1
V: TRBV2
CDR3: CASSDRPASPNEQFF
DNA: TGTGCCAGCAGTGACCGACCGGCCAGCCCCAATGAGCAGTTCTTC

size: .
D: TRBD1
J: TRBJ2-1
V: TRBV15
CDR3: CATGTGFYNEQFF
DNA: TGTGCCACCGGGACAGGATTTTACAATGAGCAGTTCTTC

size: .
D: .
J: TRBJ2-7
V: TRBV4-1
CDR3: CASSPPAGAEQYF
DNA: TGCGCCAGCAGCCCTCCCGCGGGGGCCGAGCAGTACTTC

size: .
D: TRBD1
J: TRBJ1-2
V: TRBV27
CDR3: CASSFGQGALGYTF
DNA: TGTGCCAGCAGTTTCGGACAGGGGGCGCTCGGCTACACCTTC

size: .
D: .
J: TRBJ2-7
V: TRBV28
CDR3: CASSSKDEQYF
DNA: TGTGCCAGCAGTTCAAAAGACGAGCAGTACTTC

size: .
D: TRBD1
J: TRBJ1-1
V: TRBV5-1
CDR3: CASSDYRGQRTEAFF
DNA: TGCGCCAGCAGCGACTACAGGGGGCAACGGACTGAAGCTTTCTTT

size: .
D: .
J: TRBJ1-6
V: TRBV21-1
CDR3: CASSQVIATIHHNSPLHF
DNA: TGTGCCAGCAGCCAAGTGATAGCTACAATACATCATAATTCACCCCTCCACTTT

size: .
D: .
J: TRBJ2-7
V: TRBV6-5
CDR3: CASSYADKPYEQYF
DNA: TGTGCCAGCAGTTACGCTGACAAACCCTACGAGCAGTACTTC

size: .
D: TRBD2
J: TRBJ2-1
V: TRBV11-3
CDR3: CASSSPGLATNEQFF
DNA: TGTGCCAGCAGCTCGCCGGGACTAGCGACCAATGAGCAGTTCTTC

size: .
D: .
J: TRBJ2-3
V: TRBV28
CDR3: CASSLEADPDTQYF
DNA: TGTGCCAGCAGTTTAGAGGCGGACCCAGATACGCAGTATTTT

size: .
D: .
J: TRBJ1-2
V: TRBV30
CDR3: CAWSPLRGGYTF
DNA: TGTGCCTGGAGTCCTCTTCGGGGAGGCTACACCTTC

size: .
D: .
J: TRBJ2-3
V: TRBV7-3
CDR3: CASSSRGTGTQYF
DNA: TGTGCCAGCAGCTCCCGGGGCACAGGTACGCAGTATTTT

size: .
D: .
J: TRBJ2-1
V: TRBV27
CDR3: CASSLAGQYNEQFF
DNA: TGTGCCAGCAGTTTGGCCGGACAATACAATGAGCAGTTCTTC

size: .
D: .
J: TRBJ1-4
V: TRBV27
CDR3: CASSLRGPLTNEKLFF
DNA: TGTGCCAGCAGTTTACGGGGCCCTTTGACTAATGAAAAACTGTTTTTT

size: .
D: TRBD1
J: TRBJ1-1
V: TRBV28
CDR3: CASNRQGEDTEAFF
DNA: TGTGCCAGCAACCGACAGGGGGAGGACACTGAAGCTTTCTTT

size: .
D: .
J: TRBJ2-7
V: TRBV4-2
CDR3: CASSQEPAYEQYF
DNA: TGTGCCAGCAGCCAAGAGCCAGCCTACGAGCAGTACTTC

size: .
D: .
J: TRBJ1-5
V: TRBV28
CDR3: CASSLFPPTGSNQPQHF
DNA: TGTGCCAGCAGTTTATTCCCTCCGACGGGGAGCAATCAGCCCCAGCATTTT

size: few
D: TRBD2
J: TRBJ2-1
V: TRBV4-1
CDR3: CASSPRIWASGGDNEQFF
DNA: TGCGCCAGCAGCCCAAGGATCTGGGCTAGCGGGGGGGACAATGAGCAGTTCTTC

size: .
D: .
J: TRBJ2-7
V: TRBV30
CDR3: CAWSDPEWGRYEQYF
DNA: TGTGCCTGGAGTGATCCTGAGTGGGGTCGCTACGAGCAGTACTTC

size: .
D: TRBD2
J: TRBJ2-1
V: TRBV15
CDR3: CATSRDWVIAGGNEQFF
DNA: TGTGCCACCAGCAGAGATTGGGTGATAGCGGGAGGCAATGAGCAGTTCTTC

size: .
D: TRBD1
J: TRBJ2-6
V: TRBV27
CDR3: CASSSNSQGAGANVLTF
DNA: TGTGCCAGCAGTTCGAACTCTCAGGGGGCTGGGGCCAACGTCCTGACTTTC

size: .
D: .
J: TRBJ2-7
V: TRBV5-1
CDR3: CASSFDSLSYEQYF
DNA: TGCGCCAGCAGCTTCGACAGTCTCTCCTACGAGCAGTACTTC

size: .
D: TRBD1
J: TRBJ1-6
V: TRBV4-2
CDR3: CASSQWDRGDSPLHF
DNA: TGTGCCAGCAGCCAATGGGACAGGGGAGATTCACCCCTCCACTTT

size: once
D: .
J: TRBJ2-3
V: TRBV6-5
CDR3: CASSYGAGSTDTQYF
DNA: TGTGCCAGCAGTTACGGGGCGGGTAGCACAGATACGCAGTATTTT

size: .
D: TRBD1
J: TRBJ2-3
V: TRBV29-1
CDR3: CSVEGTDRTDTQYF
DNA: TGCAGCGTAGAGGGGACAGACCGCACAGATACGCAGTATTTT

size: .
D: TRBD1
J: TRBJ1-2
V: TRBV27
CDR3: CASRFAPGGGLSGYTF
DNA: TGTGCCAGCCGATTCGCCCCAGGGGGGGGATTGAGCGGCTACACCTTC

size: .
D: TRBD1
J: TRBJ1-5
V: TRBV28
CDR3: CASSPETGARQPQHF
DNA: TGTGCCAGCAGTCCAGAGACAGGGGCACGGCAGCCCCAGCATTTT

size: .
D: .
J: TRBJ2-5
V: TRBV5-1
CDR3: CASSTLQGARQETQYF
DNA: TGCGCCAGCAGTACGTTACAGGGCGCACGCCAAGAGACCCAGTACTTC

size: .
D: TRBD2
J: TRBJ2-1
V: TRBV4-1
CDR3: CASSQAPGTIDNEQFF
DNA: TGCGCCAGCAGCCAAGCCCCCGGGACTATAGACAATGAGCAGTTCTTC

size: few
D: TRBD1
J: TRBJ1-2
V: TRBV9
CDR3: CASSVDETGRHYGYTF
DNA: TGTGCCAGCAGCGTAGATGAGACAGGGCGGCACTATGGCTACACCTTC

size: .
D: .
J: TRBJ1-1
V: TRBV19
CDR3: CASSAPTLTEAFF
DNA: TGTGCCAGTAGTGCTCCGACCCTCACTGAAGCTTTCTTT

size: .
D: .
J: TRBJ2-7
V: TRBV9
CDR3: CASSEGWGSYEQYF
DNA: TGTGCCAGCAGCGAGGGGTGGGGCTCCTACGAGCAGTACTTC

size: .
D: .
J: TRBJ2-5
V: TRBV5-4
CDR3: CAWQVVGETQYF
DNA: TGTGCCTGGCAGGTCGTGGGGGAGACCCAGTACTTC

size: few
D: .
J: TRBJ1-3
V: TRBV7-9
CDR3: CASSLAGTSGNTIYF
DNA: TGTGCCAGCAGCTTAGCAGGGACCTCTGGAAACACCATATATTTT

size: .
D: .
J: TRBJ2-1
V: TRBV4-1
CDR3: CASSQEGWNEQFF
DNA: TGCGCCAGCAGCCAAGAGGGATGGAATGAGCAGTTCTTC

size: .
D: TRBD1
J: TRBJ2-7
V: TRBV5-6
CDR3: CASSFSGTGGKKQYF
DNA: TGTGCCAGCAGCTTCTCCGGGACAGGGGGTAAGAAGCAGTACTTC

size: .
D: TRBD1
J: TRBJ2-7
V: TRBV5-1
CDR3: CASSGGQGGPYEQYF
DNA: TGCGCCAGCAGCGGGGGACAGGGGGGTCCCTACGAGCAGTACTTC

size: .
D: .
J: TRBJ2-7
V: TRBV2
CDR3: CASRQGPYEQYF
DNA: TGTGCCAGCAGACAGGGTCCCTACGAGCAGTACTTC

size: .
D: .
J: TRBJ2-2
V: TRBV10-3
CDR3: CAIGVTGELFF
DNA: TGTGCCATAGGGGTTACCGGGGAGCTGTTTTTT

size: .
D: .
J: TRBJ2-3
V: TRBV10-3
CDR3: CAITSGVTDTQYF
DNA: TGTGCCATCACCTCAGGGGTAACAGATACGCAGTATTTT

size: .
D: .
J: TRBJ1-1
V: TRBV4-2
CDR3: CASSQDRVAGVNTEAFF
DNA: TGTGCCAGCAGCCAAGACAGAGTCGCAGGAGTGAACACTGAAGCTTTCTTT

size: .
D: .
J: TRBJ2-6
V: TRBV9
CDR3: CASSVGTGGSGANVLTF
DNA: TGTGCCAGCAGCGTAGGTACAGGAGGCTCTGGGGCCAACGTCCTGACTTTC